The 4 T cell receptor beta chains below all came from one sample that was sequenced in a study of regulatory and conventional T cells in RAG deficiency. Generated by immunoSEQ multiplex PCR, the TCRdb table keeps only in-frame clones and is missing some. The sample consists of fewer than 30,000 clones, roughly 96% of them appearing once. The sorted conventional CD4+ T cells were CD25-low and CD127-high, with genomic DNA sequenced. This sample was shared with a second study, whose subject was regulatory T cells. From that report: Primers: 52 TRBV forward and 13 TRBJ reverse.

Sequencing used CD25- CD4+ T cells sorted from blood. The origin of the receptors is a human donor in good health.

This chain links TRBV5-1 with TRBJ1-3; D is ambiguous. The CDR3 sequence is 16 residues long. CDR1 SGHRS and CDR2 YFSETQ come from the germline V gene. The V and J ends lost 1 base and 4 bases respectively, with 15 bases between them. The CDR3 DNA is TGCGCCAGCAGCTTGATGGGCCTCTCAGGAGGAAACACCATATATTTT. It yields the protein CASSLMGLSGGNTIYF.

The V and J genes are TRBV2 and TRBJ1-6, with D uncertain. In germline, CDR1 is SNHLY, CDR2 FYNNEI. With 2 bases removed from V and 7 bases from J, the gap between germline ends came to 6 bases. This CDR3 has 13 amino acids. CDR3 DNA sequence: TGTGCCAGCAGTGAATCACTCAATTCACCCCTCCACTTT. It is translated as CASSESLNSPLHF.

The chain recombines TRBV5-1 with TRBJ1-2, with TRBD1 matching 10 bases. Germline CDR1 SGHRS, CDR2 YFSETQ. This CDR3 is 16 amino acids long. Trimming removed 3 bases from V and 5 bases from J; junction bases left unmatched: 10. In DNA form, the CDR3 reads TGCGCCAGCAGCTCCCGGACAGGGGGAAAGGGGTATGGCTACACCTTC. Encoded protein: CASSSRTGGKGYGYTF.

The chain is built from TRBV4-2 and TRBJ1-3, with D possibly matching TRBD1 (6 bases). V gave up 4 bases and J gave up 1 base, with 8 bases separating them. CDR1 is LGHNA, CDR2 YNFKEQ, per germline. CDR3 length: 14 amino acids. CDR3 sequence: CASSRGGSGNTIYF. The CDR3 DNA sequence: TGTGCCAGCAGCCGAGGGGGTTCTGGAAACACCATATATTTT.